Here is one T cell receptor beta chain with its context. Its specificity is unknown. 13 Jbeta primers and 60 Vbeta primers were used for the PCR. Assay: immunoSEQ multiplex PCR; the TCRdb copy retains only in-frame clones and omits some. Of 90,000 to 150,000 clones in the sample, over 60% are singletons; the top ten hold around 3%. This CDR3 is 15 amino acids long. The germline V gene has CDR1 ENHRY and CDR2 SYGVKD. Trimming cost V 1 base and J 7 bases; bases outside gene matches: 6. The data were taken from a study of cytomegalovirus exposure and HLA in healthy donors. Study findings and constraints: A highly shared variant cluster was judged a likely technical artifact.

The chain has TRBV10-3 and TRBJ2-1; 8 positions match TRBD2. The sample comprised PBMCs. The sequence derives from a woman between 25 and 40 years old in good health and CMV-seropositive. CDR3: CAISELRGAGNEQFF. CDR3 coding DNA: TGTGCCATCAGTGAGTTGCGGGGGGCGGGTAATGAGCAGTTCTTC.